These 14 T cell receptor beta chains share one sample of origin, sequenced in a study of early T cells in non-severe SARS-CoV-2 infection. TCRdb ran MiXCR on the 5' RACE reads and lists one entry per CDR3 protein. The sample lists 30,000 to 40,000 distinct CDR3 sequences, approximately 10% occurring once. The material sequenced was whole blood. The receptor set was obtained from an adult who was a healthcare worker with PCR-confirmed SARS-CoV-2 infection or an uninfected control (not recorded which).

This clonotype has a handful of counts. Germline and junction disagree at one end, which may indicate a read error. The V call is TRBV6-6, the J call TRBJ1-1, with D perhaps matching TRBD1 (6 bases). Per the germline V gene, CDR1 is MNHNY and CDR2 is SVGAGI (reference sequence). The length of the CDR3 is 14 residues. Here the CDR3 DNA reads TGTGCCAGCAGCCCCCGGGACAACCCTCGTTTGGGAGGATTT. Residues: CASSPRDNPRLGGF.

This clonotype occurred a few times. V gene TRBV27 combines with J gene TRBJ1-5, with D maybe TRBD1 (5 bases). There are 14 residues in the CDR3. Between the trimmed V and J ends, which lost 3 bases and 6 bases, there was a span of 12 bases. Germline CDR1 is MNHEY and CDR2 is SMNVEV (reference sequence). DNA of the CDR3: TGTGCCAGCAGTTTTAGGCAGGGTGGTCAGCCCCAGCATTTT. Amino acids: CASSFRQGGQPQHF.

This clonotype was counted at least ten times. The rearrangement links TRBV12-3 or TRBV12-4 to TRBJ1-3; D remains ambiguous. There are 12 residues in the CDR3. V was cut by 3 bases and J by 8 bases, with 8 bases left in between. The CDR3 bases are TGTGCCAGCAGTTTCGGTCTGGACACCATATATTTT. The encoded protein is CASSFGLDTIYF.

The table lists this clonotype with many counts. V gene TRBV18 combines with J gene TRBJ2-7; 7 bases fit TRBD1. The trim removed 0 bases at V and 2 bases at J, leaving 4 bases unmatched. The CDR3 is 15 amino acids. The V gene's germline CDR1 is KGHSH and CDR2 LQKENI. CDR3 loop: CASSPPEQGTYEQYF. The DNA of the CDR3 is TGTGCCAGCTCACCACCGGAACAGGGGACCTACGAGCAGTACTTC.

Points on this clonotype: A much bigger clone sits one base away, suggesting this may be a read error. This chain connects TRBV20-1 to TRBJ1-5; 10 nucleotides line up with TRBD1. J was trimmed by 4 bases and V by 5 bases; bases with no gene match: 5. Germline CDR1 DFQATT, CDR2 SNEGSKA (reference sequence). The CDR3 has 14 amino acids. CDR3 sequence: CSASGQGVNQPQHF. CDR3 nucleotide sequence: TGCAGTGCTTCAGGACAGGGGGTGAATCAGCCCCAGCATTTT.

This clonotype was picked up many times. V gene TRBV29-1 combines with J gene TRBJ2-5; tentative D call: TRBD1 (6 bases). Germline CDR1 SQVTM, CDR2 ANQGSEA. This CDR3 region has 16 residues. V lost 0 bases to trimming and J lost 2 bases, with 16 bases between them. The CDR3: CSVEDLRGRRQETQYF. CDR3 DNA sequence: TGCAGCGTTGAAGATCTCAGGGGAAGACGGCAAGAGACCCAGTACTTC.

The CDR3 here is CASSVLAGVYEQYF. DNA for the CDR3: TGTGCCAGCAGTGTACTAGCGGGGGTCTACGAGCAGTACTTC. This sequence joins TRBV6-1 and TRBJ2-7, with 11 positions matching TRBD2. The junction had 2 bases not matched to a gene; V was cut back by 4 bases and J by 3 bases. CDR1 and CDR2 from the germline V gene are MNHNS and SASEGT. The length of the CDR3 is 14 residues.

This clonotype was observed at least ten times. J is TRBJ1-5 and V is TRBV12-5, with TRBD1 matching over 9 bases. The trim removed 5 bases at V and 7 bases at J, leaving 9 bases unmatched. The CDR3 has 15 amino acids. Germline V gene sequence: CDR1 LGHNT, CDR2 FRNRAP. The CDR3 sequence: CASGLGTGRDQPQHF. For the CDR3, the DNA is TGTGCTAGTGGTCTCGGGACAGGGAGGGACCAGCCCCAGCATTTT.

The table lists this clonotype with many counts. The chain uses TRBV6-5 and TRBJ1-2, with 7 bases identical to TRBD1. CDR1 and CDR2 from the germline V gene are MNHEY and SVGAGI. Losses at the gene ends were 5 bases for V and 6 bases for J; bases not matched to a gene: 6. This CDR3 has 13 residues. The CDR3 is CASSTTRGDGYTF. The CDR3 DNA sequence: TGTGCCAGCAGTACAACCAGGGGGGATGGCTACACCTTC.

This chain uses TRBV7-2 with TRBJ1-2; the D gene is possibly TRBD1 (5 bases). The germline V gene encodes CDR1 SGHTA and CDR2 FQGNSA. This CDR3 spans 14 amino acids. V was clipped by 3 bases and J by 0 bases, with 8 bases between them. CDR3 sequence: CASSFGRANYGYTF. The DNA for the CDR3 is TGTGCCAGCAGCTTTGGCAGGGCTAACTATGGCTACACCTTC.

The chain couples TRBV10-3 to TRBJ2-7; D gene uncertain. The CDR3 has 13 amino acids. Trimming cost V 0 bases and J 2 bases, with 5 bases left between them. Per the germline V gene, CDR1 is ENHRY and CDR2 is SYGVKD. The CDR3 is CAISESGPYEQYF. CDR3 nucleotide sequence: TGTGCCATCAGTGAGTCGGGCCCCTACGAGCAGTACTTC.

V is TRBV5-1 and J is TRBJ2-7; no definite D call. Germline loops: CDR1 SGHRS, CDR2 YFSETQ. The CDR3 is 14 amino acids. The germline V and J ends were trimmed by 4 bases and 4 bases, with 15 bases remaining between them. The CDR3 nucleotides are TGCGCCAGCAGCCTTGGACGCGCCCGTTACGAGCAGTACTTC. Encoded protein: CASSLGRARYEQYF.

The genes are TRBV20-1 and TRBJ1-5; 7 bases line up with TRBD1. Germline lookup yields CDR1 DFQATT and CDR2 SNEGSKA (reference sequence). The CDR3 runs to 14 residues. With 6 bases clipped from V and 7 bases from J, the junction kept 12 bases outside the gene matches. The CDR3 here is CSAARQGGEQPQHF. Written as DNA, the CDR3 is TGCAGTGCCGCCAGACAGGGAGGAGAACAGCCCCAGCATTTT.

At least ten counts were recorded for this clonotype. This rearrangement joins TRBV2 to TRBJ1-2, with a weak D call TRBD1 (5 bases). The CDR3 extends over 12 amino acids. Trimming stripped 6 bases from V and 4 bases from J, with 9 bases between. Germline-derived CDR1 and CDR2 are SNHLY and FYNNEI. CDR3 region: CASRPGTYGYTF. The CDR3 DNA follows: TGTGCCAGCAGACCCGGGACCTATGGCTACACCTTC.